This T cell receptor beta chain came from a study of blood T cell repertoires in COVID-19. Across the study: Both acute and convalescent COVID-19 samples were obtained from the United States, Italy and Spain.

Germline CDR1 is LNHDA and CDR2 is SQIVND (reference sequence). The V and J ends lost 6 bases and 5 bases, in that order; junction bases with no gene match: 3. This CDR3 contains 13 residues. As originally analysed: Scientists estimated how many nucleated cells there were by amplifying reference gene primers. The assay was immunoSEQ multiplex PCR, and TCRdb's table has in-frame clones only and misses some. That table supplies the V and J calls and clone size; D and trimming were determined from the DNA. The sample comprises approximately 100,000 clones, more than 70% of which are singletons, and 13% to 15% rests with the top ten.

The J gene is TRBJ1-5, the V gene TRBV19, with TRBD1 matching 8 bases. The TCR originated in a woman in her sixties or seventies with acute or convalescent COVID-19. The sequencing sample was made of peripheral blood. The CDR3 is CASRLQGDQPQHF. DNA of the CDR3: TGTGCCAGTAGATTACAGGGGGATCAGCCCCAGCATTTT. Filled out from reference TRBV19 and TRBJ1-5, the complete variable domain reads DGGITQSPKYLFRKEGQNVTLSCEQNLNHDAMYWYRQDPGQGLRLIYYSQIVNDFQKGDIAEGYSVSREKKESFPLTVTSAQKNPTAFYLCASRLQGDQPQHFGDGTRLSIL.